The 18 T cell receptor beta chains given below trace back to one sample, sequenced in a study of early stage breast cancer tumors. Repertoires were generated with immunoSEQ multiplex PCR, while TCRdb's copy carries only in-frame clones and drops some. The sample lists tens of thousands of clones, over 75% occurring once. Sequences were obtained from blood. These receptors originate from a person aged 40-50 years with breast cancer.

This clone has a single count. Here the CDR3 reads CAISEEGPLSYEQYF. In nucleotides, the CDR3 is TGTGCCATCAGTGAAGAGGGACCCCTCTCCTACGAGCAGTACTTC. The chain joins TRBV10-3 to TRBJ2-7, with D tentatively TRBD1 or TRBD2 (5 bases each). V was clipped by 3 bases and J by 0 bases, with 12 bases between them. The CDR3 contains 15 residues. Germline assignment: CDR1 ENHRY and CDR2 SYGVKD.

This chain links TRBV10-3 with TRBJ2-2; 9 bases agree with TRBD1. The V segment lost 5 bases and the J segment 5 bases; nucleotides outside the gene matches: 6. The germline V gene has CDR1 ENHRY and CDR2 SYGVKD. The CDR3 spans 15 residues. The CDR3 loop is CAISPGQGNTGELFF. For the CDR3, the DNA is TGTGCCATCAGTCCCGGACAGGGGAATACCGGGGAGCTGTTTTTT.

This chain joins TRBV6-5 and TRBJ2-1, with 9 bases matching TRBD2. Germline V gene lookup returns CDR1 MNHEY and CDR2 SVGAGI. V was pared by 3 bases and J by 7 bases, with 7 bases of the junction left unmatched. The CDR3 runs 15 residues. The DNA of the CDR3 is TGTGCCAGCAGTTATATAGCGGGAGTGGCGAATGAGCAGTTCTTC. It yields the protein CASSYIAGVANEQFF.

This clone was seen a single time. The chain has TRBV19 and TRBJ2-5, with D uncertain. Trimming took off 8 bases at V and 2 bases at J, with 9 bases between the two ends. The CDR3 consists of 12 residues. Germline CDR1 LNHDA, CDR2 SQIVND (reference sequence). The CDR3 sequence: CASGEEQETQYF. The CDR3 DNA sequence: TGTGCCAGTGGGGAAGAGCAAGAGACCCAGTACTTC.

V is TRBV5-1 and J is TRBJ2-3; D is ambiguous. Germline loops: CDR1 SGHRS, CDR2 YFSETQ. V was pared by 6 bases and J by 0 bases, with 20 bases between. The CDR3 loop spans 17 amino acids. CDR3 in DNA: TGCGCCAGCACCCCCCAGGCCGGATTGGCCAGCACAGATACGCAGTATTTT. Residues: CASTPQAGLASTDTQYF.

The gene calls are TRBV29-1 and TRBJ2-1; TRBD2 matches at 11 bases. CDR1 is SQVTM, CDR2 ANQGSEA, per germline. This CDR3 region has 18 residues. V shed 1 base, J shed 4 bases, and the junction held 12 bases outside the gene matches. CDR3: CSVEGLNSGTSGYNEQFF. Here the CDR3 DNA reads TGCAGCGTTGAAGGGCTGAATTCCGGGACTAGCGGTTACAATGAGCAGTTCTTC.

The rearrangement uses TRBV5-1 and TRBJ2-1; 10 bases are shared with TRBD2. The CDR3 is 15 residues long. V dropped 4 bases and J dropped 5; count of bases not matched to a gene: 6. CDR1 is SGHRS, CDR2 YFSETQ, per germline. CDR3 DNA: TGCGCCAGCAGCGACGGACTAGCGGTTAACAATGAGCAGTTCTTC. This encodes CASSDGLAVNNEQFF.

The chain has TRBV18 and TRBJ2-5; D might be TRBD1 or TRBD2, each matching 5 bases. This CDR3 is 17 amino acids long. V lost 0 bases to trimming and J lost 2 bases, with 16 bases between them. Germline V CDR1 and CDR2: KGHSH, LQKENI. CDR3 nucleotides: TGTGCCAGCTCACCACCAGGAATCCGGGACGCACAAGAGACCCAGTACTTC. As protein: CASSPPGIRDAQETQYF. The whole variable domain, remainder taken from reference TRBV18 and TRBJ2-5, is NAGVMQNPRHLVRRRGQEARLRCSPMKGHSHVYWYRQLPEEGLKFMVYLQKENIIDESGMPKERFSAEFPKEGPSILRIQQVVRGDSAAYFCASSPPGIRDAQETQYFGPGTRLLVL.

This chain connects TRBV30 to TRBJ1-6; TRBD1 matches 8 bases. Germline CDR1 reads GTSNPN; CDR2 reads SVGIG (reference sequence). V was pared by 3 bases and J by 9 bases, with 10 bases of the junction left unmatched. There are 15 residues in the CDR3. CDR3 nucleotides: TGTGCCTGGAGACTAGGACAGGGAGGACGTTCACCCCTCCACTTT. It is translated as CAWRLGQGGRSPLHF. The whole variable domain, remainder taken from reference TRBV30 and TRBJ1-6, is SQTIHQWPATLVQPVGSPLSLECTVEGTSNPNLYWYRQAAGRGLQLLFYSVGIGQISSEVPQNLSASRPQDRQFILSSKKLLLSDSGFYLCAWRLGQGGRSPLHFGNGTRLTVT.

The genes are TRBV11-3 and TRBJ2-7; D remains unclear. The CDR3 contains 13 residues. Trimming shortened V by 1 base and J by 3 bases, and 7 bases separated the two germline ends. Germline CDR1 reads SGHNT; CDR2 reads YENEEA. CDR3 coding DNA: TGTGCCAGCAGCTTAGTAGGCGGCTACGAGCAGTACTTC. Protein: CASSLVGGYEQYF.

This clone was observed a single time. The V gene is TRBV7-2, the J gene TRBJ1-2; a weak D match, TRBD1 (5 bases). The CDR3 loop spans 15 amino acids. Trimming took off 3 bases at V and 4 bases at J, with 15 bases between the two ends. Germline CDR1 is SGHTA and CDR2 is FQGNSA. The CDR3 DNA is TGTGCCAGCAGCTTGAACAGGAGGTTTGGCTATGGCTACACCTTC. This translates into CASSLNRRFGYGYTF.

The chain links TRBV30 to TRBJ2-1, with 9 nucleotides matching TRBD2. The germline CDR1 and CDR2 sequences are GTSNPN and SVGIG (reference sequence). The trim removed 0 bases at V and 0 bases at J, leaving 12 bases unmatched. CDR3 length: 19 amino acids. CDR3 loop: CAWSVRDWREGLSYNEQFF. Here the CDR3 DNA reads TGTGCCTGGAGTGTACGGGATTGGCGGGAGGGCCTCTCCTACAATGAGCAGTTCTTC.

This clone has a single count. V usage is TRBV11-3 and J usage is TRBJ1-2; possibly TRBD1 for D (5 bases). Trimming stripped 1 base from V and 6 bases from J, with 9 bases between. The V gene's germline CDR1 is SGHNT and CDR2 YENEEA. The CDR3 has 13 residues. DNA for the CDR3: TGTGCCAGCAGCTTAGTGGGAGGGGATGGCTACACCTTC. Residues: CASSLVGGDGYTF.

The chain recombines TRBV2 with TRBJ2-3, with D perhaps matching TRBD1 or TRBD2 (5 bases each). Trimming took 2 bases from V and 5 from J, leaving 11 bases between them. There are 14 residues in the CDR3. CDR1 and CDR2 from the germline V gene are SNHLY and FYNNEI. The CDR3 loop reads CASSEQGRGDTQYF. Here the CDR3 DNA reads TGTGCCAGCAGTGAACAGGGTCGGGGAGATACGCAGTATTTT.

The rearrangement joins TRBV6-5 to TRBJ1-2, with TRBD1 matching 7 bases. This CDR3 contains 15 residues. The germline gives CDR1 MNHEY, CDR2 SVGAGI. Trimming took 2 bases from V and 4 from J; bases not matched to a gene: 7. The CDR3 region has the DNA TGTGCCAGCAGTTACCGGCAGGGGGGACCCTATGGCTACACCTTC. Residues: CASSYRQGGPYGYTF.

The chain links TRBV6-6 to TRBJ2-5; no reliable D call. V gave up 0 bases and J gave up 11 bases, with 13 bases separating them. In germline, CDR1 is MNHNY, CDR2 SVGAGI (reference sequence). There are 13 residues in the CDR3. CDR3 DNA sequence: TGTGCCAGCAGTTACTCGAAGGATGGATCTCAGTACTTC. Protein: CASSYSKDGSQYF.

J is TRBJ1-1 and V is TRBV5-6, with a possible D match to TRBD1 (5 bases). This CDR3 comprises 13 residues. Per the germline V gene, CDR1 is SGHDT and CDR2 is YYEEEE. The germline V and J ends were trimmed by 6 bases and 3 bases, with 12 bases remaining between them. CDR3 DNA sequence: TGTGCCAGCATCGGAATGGGGGACACTGAAGCTTTCTTT. It encodes CASIGMGDTEAFF.

The chain carries TRBV27 and TRBJ2-5; the match to TRBD2 covers 8 bases. The trim removed 8 bases at V and 5 bases at J, leaving 13 bases unmatched. CDR3 size: 15 residues. The germline V gene has CDR1 MNHEY and CDR2 SMNVEV (reference sequence). CDR3 residues: CASSNIAGWRETQYF. CDR3 nucleotide sequence: TGTGCCAGCTCCAATATAGCGGGATGGCGGGAGACCCAGTACTTC.